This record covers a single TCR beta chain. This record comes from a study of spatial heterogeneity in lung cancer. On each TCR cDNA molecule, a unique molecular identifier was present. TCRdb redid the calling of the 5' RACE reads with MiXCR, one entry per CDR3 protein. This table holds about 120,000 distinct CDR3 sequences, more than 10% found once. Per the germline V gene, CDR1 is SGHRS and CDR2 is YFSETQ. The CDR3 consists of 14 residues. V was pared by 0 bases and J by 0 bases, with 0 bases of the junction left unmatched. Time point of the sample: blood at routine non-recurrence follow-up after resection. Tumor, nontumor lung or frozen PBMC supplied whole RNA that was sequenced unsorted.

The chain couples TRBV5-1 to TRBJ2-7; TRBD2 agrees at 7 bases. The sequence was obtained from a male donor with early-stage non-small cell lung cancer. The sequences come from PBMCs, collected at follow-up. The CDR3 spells CASSLGLASYEQYF. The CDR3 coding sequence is TGCGCCAGCAGCTTGGGACTAGCCTCCTACGAGCAGTACTTC.